This T cell receptor beta chain appears in the sequencing data of a study of cytomegalovirus exposure and HLA in healthy donors. There were likely unrecorded immune exposures, though donors were nominally healthy when sampled. The PCR ran on 60 Vbeta and 13 Jbeta primers. Profiled with immunoSEQ multiplex PCR; TCRdb holds only in-frame clones, not every one. The sample carries around 92,000 clones, 80% recorded once. In regard to this clone: Its antigen is as yet unknown.

CDR1 SGDLS and CDR2 YYNGEE come from the germline V gene. This CDR3 has 13 amino acids. V lost 0 bases, J lost 12 bases, and 15 bases lay in between. Study conclusions and caveats: It emerged from a later analysis that several of the most significant clusters appeared to be linked to common viral pathogens.

The TCR comes from a man aged 18 to 35 in good health and CMV-seronegative. The rearrangement uses TRBV9 and TRBJ1-2, with D tentatively TRBD1 (6 bases). Sequences were obtained from PBMCs. The DNA of the CDR3 is TGTGCCAGCAGCGTAGGAATCTCGGACAGCAACACCTTC. Protein: CASSVGISDSNTF.